The present T cell receptor (beta chain) was sequenced within a study of T cells after yellow fever vaccination. Overall study findings and caveats: Abundant contaminating clonotypes from the bulk population could appear in FACS-sorted repertoires.

The germline gives CDR1 SGHDN, CDR2 FVKESK. Trimming cost V 0 bases and J 7 bases; bases outside gene matches: 8. The CDR3 consists of 16 residues. Synthesis of TCR cDNA relied on 5'RACE template switching, which attached a universal primer site and UMIs. One entry per CDR3 protein, called by TCRdb with MiXCR from the 5' RACE reads. The sample has approximately 96,000 distinct CDR3 sequences, under 9% seen once. The genes are TRBV14 and TRBJ2-7; 11 bases are a match to TRBD1. Sequences were derived from CD8+ T cells not binding an NS4B(214-222) dextramer, sorted from PBMCs, sampled less than 18 days after the first yellow fever vaccination. This clonotype originated in a man between 18 and 35 years old who received the YFV17D yellow fever vaccine. CDR3 sequence (DNA): TGTGCCAGCAGCCAAGAGCCCTGGACAGGGGGCTGGGAGCAGTACTTC. This encodes CASSQEPWTGGWEQYF.